This T cell receptor (beta chain) was identified in a study of identical twins. Study-wide results and caveats: Beta out-of-frame sequences displayed a weaker excess of sharing between twins.

Germline assignment: CDR1 SGHNT and CDR2 YYREEE (reference sequence). CDR3 size: 15 residues. V was clipped by 5 bases and J by 4 bases, with 16 bases between them. TCRdb recomputed calls from the 5' RACE reads with MiXCR, one row per CDR3 protein. Of 250,000 or so distinct CDR3 sequences detected, roughly 7% appear once; the ten largest clones hold roughly 3.4%. This clonotype has ten or more counts. The antigen is unknown. This same sample was also taken into another study, of yellow fever vaccine responses in identical twins.

This chain connects TRBV5-4 to TRBJ2-1; D possibly corresponds to TRBD2 (6 bases). The clonotype was recovered from a woman under 30 in good health. Sequencing input: memory (CD45RO+) T cells sorted from blood. The CDR3 sequence is CASRKLGGEYNEQFF. DNA for the CDR3: TGTGCCAGCAGAAAACTAGGAGGGGAGTACAATGAGCAGTTCTTC.